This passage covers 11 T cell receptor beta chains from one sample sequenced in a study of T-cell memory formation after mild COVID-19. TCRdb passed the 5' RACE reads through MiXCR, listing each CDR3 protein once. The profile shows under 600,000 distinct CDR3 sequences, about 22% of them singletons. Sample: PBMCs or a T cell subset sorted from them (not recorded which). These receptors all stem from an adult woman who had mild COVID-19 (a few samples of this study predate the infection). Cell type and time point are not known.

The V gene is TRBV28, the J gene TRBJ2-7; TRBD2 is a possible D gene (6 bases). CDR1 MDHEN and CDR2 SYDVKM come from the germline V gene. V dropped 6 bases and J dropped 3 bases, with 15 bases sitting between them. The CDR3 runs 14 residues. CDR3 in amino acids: CASSLQEGFYEQYF. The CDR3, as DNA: TGTGCCAGCAGCCTCCAGGAGGGTTTCTACGAGCAGTACTTC. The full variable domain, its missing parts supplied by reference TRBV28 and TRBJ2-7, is DVKVTQSSRYLVKRTGEKVFLECVQDMDHENMFWYRQDPGLGLRLIYFSYDVKMKEKGDIPEGYSVSREKKERFSLILESASTNQTSMYLCASSLQEGFYEQYFGPGTRLTVT.

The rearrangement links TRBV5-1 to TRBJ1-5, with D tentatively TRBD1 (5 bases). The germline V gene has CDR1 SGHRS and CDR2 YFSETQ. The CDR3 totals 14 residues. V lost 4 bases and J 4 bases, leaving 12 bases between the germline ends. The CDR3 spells CASSPGPGNQPQHF. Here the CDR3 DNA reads TGCGCCAGCAGCCCGGGACCCGGGAATCAGCCCCAGCATTTT.

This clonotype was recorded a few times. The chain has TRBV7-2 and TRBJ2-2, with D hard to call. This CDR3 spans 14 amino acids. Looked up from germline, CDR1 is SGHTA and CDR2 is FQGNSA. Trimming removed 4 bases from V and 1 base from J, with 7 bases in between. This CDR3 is CASSYAVNTGELFF. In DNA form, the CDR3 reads TGTGCCAGCAGCTATGCCGTGAACACCGGGGAGCTGTTTTTT.

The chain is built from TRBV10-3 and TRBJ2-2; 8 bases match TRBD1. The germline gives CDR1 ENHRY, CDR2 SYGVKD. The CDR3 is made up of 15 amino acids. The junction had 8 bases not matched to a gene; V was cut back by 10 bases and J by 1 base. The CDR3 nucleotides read TGTGCCACCGCGGACAGGGACGGGAACACCGGGGAGCTGTTTTTT. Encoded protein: CATADRDGNTGELFF.

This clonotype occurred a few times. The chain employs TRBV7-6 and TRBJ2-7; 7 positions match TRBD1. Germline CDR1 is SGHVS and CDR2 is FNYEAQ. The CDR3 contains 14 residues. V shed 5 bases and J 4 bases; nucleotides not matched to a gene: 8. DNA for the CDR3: TGTGCCAGCAGCCCCCCCCCGGGACAGTACGAGCAGTACTTC. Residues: CASSPPPGQYEQYF.

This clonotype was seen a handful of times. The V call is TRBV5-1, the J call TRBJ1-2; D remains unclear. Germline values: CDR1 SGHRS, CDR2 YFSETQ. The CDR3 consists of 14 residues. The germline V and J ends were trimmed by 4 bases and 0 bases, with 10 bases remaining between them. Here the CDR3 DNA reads TGCGCCAGCAGCGCCCAGTCCACTAACTATGGCTACACCTTC. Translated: CASSAQSTNYGYTF.

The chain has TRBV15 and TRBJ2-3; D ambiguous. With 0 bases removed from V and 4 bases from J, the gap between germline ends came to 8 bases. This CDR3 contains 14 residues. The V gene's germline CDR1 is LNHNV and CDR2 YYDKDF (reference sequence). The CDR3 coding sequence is TGTGCCACCAGCAGAGAATACACGCCAGATACGCAGTATTTT. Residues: CATSREYTPDTQYF.

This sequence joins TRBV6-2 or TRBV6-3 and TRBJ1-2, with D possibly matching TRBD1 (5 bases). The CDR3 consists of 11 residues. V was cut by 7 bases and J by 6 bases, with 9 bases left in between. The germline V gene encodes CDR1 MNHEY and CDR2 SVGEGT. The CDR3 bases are TGTGCCAGCACTGACAGTGATGGCTACACCTTC. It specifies CASTDSDGYTF.

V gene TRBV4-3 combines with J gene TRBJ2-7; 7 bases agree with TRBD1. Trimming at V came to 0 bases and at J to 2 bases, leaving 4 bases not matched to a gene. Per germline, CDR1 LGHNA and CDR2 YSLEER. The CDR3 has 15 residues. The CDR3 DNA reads TGCGCCAGCAGCCAAGACAGGGGGAGAACCTACGAGCAGTACTTC. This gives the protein CASSQDRGRTYEQYF.

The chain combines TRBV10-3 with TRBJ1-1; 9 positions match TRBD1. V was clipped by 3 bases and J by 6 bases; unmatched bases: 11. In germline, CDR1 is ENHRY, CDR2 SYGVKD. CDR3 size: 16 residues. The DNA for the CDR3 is TGTGCCATCAGTGAACAGGGGGCCGGGTGGGATGCTGAAGCTTTCTTT. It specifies CAISEQGAGWDAEAFF.

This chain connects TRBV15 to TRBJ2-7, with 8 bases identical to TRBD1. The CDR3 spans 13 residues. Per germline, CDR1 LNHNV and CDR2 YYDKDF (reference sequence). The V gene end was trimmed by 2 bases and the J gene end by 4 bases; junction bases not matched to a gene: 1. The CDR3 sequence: CATSRRQGYEQYF. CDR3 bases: TGTGCCACCAGCAGAAGACAGGGGTACGAGCAGTACTTC. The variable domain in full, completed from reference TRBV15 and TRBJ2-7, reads DAMVIQNPRYQVTQFGKPVTLSCSQTLNHNVMYWYQQKSSQAPKLLFHYYDKDFNNEADTPDNFQSRRPNTSFCFLDIRSPGLGDTAMYLCATSRRQGYEQYFGPGTRLTVT.